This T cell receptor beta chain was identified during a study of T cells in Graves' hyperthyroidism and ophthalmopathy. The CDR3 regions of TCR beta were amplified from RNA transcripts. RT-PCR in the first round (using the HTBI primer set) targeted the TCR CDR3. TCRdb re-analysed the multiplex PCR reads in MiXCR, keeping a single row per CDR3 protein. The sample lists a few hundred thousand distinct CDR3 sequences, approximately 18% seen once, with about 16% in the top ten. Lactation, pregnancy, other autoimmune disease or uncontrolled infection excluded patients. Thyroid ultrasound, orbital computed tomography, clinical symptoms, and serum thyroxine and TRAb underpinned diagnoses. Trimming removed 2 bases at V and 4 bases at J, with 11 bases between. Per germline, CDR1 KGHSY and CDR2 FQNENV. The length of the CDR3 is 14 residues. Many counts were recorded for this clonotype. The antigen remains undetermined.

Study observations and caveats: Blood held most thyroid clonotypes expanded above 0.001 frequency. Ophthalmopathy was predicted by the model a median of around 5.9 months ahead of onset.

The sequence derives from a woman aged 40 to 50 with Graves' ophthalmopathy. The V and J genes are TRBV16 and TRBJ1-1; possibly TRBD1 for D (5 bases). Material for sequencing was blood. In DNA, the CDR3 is TGTGCCAGCAGCCAAGTTCTGGGGGGCACTGAAGCTTTCTTT. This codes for CASSQVLGGTEAFF.